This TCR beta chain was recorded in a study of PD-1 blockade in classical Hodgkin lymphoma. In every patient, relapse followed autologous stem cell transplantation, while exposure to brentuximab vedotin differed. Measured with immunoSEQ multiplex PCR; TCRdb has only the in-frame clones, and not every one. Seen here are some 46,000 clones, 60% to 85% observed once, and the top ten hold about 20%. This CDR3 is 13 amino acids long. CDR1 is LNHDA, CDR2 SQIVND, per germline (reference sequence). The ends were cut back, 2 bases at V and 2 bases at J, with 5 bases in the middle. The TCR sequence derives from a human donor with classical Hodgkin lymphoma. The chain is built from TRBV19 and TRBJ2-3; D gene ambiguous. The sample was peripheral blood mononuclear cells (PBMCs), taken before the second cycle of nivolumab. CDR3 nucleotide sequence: TGTGCCAGTAGTATAACCCACACAGATACGCAGTATTTT. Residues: CASSITHTDTQYF.